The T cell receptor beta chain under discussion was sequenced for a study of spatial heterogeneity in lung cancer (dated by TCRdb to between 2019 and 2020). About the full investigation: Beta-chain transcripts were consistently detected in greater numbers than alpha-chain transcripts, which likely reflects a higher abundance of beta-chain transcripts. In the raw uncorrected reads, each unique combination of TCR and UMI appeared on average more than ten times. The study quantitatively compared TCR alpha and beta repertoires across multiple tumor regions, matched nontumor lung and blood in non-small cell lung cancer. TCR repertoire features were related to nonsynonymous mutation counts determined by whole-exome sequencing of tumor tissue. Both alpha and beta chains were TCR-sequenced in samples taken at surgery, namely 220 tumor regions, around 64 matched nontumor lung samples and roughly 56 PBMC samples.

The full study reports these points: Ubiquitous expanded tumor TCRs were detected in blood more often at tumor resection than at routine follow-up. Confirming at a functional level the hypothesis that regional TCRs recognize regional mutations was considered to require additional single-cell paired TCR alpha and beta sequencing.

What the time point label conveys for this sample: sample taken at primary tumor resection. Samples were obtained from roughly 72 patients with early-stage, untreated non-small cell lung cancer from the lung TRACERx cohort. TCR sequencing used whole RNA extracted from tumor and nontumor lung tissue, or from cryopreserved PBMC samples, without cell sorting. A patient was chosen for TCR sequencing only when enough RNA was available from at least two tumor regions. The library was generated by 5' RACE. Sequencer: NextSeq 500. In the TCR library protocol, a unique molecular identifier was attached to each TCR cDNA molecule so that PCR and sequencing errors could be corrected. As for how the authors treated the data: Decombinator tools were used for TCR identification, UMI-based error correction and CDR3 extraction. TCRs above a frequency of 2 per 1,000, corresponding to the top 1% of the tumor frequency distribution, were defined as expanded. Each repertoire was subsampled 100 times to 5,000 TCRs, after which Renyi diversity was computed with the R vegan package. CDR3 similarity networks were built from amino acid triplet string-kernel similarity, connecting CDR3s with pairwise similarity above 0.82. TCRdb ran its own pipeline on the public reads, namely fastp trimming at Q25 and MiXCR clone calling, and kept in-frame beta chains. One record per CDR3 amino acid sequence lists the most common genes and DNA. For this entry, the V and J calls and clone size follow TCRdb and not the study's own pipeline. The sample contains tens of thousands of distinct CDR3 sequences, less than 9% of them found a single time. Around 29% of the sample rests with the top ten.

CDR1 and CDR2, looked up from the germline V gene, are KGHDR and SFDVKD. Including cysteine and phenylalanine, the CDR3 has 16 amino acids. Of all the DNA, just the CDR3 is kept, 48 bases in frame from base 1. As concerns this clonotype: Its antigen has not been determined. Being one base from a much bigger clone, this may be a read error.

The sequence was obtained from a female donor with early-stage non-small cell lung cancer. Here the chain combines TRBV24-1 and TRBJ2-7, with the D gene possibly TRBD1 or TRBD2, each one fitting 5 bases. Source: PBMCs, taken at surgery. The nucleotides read TGTGTCACCAGTGCCAGCGGAGACAGTCTATACTACGAGCAGTACTTC. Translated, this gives CVTSASGDSLYYEQYF.